This T cell receptor beta chain was recovered during a study of cytomegalovirus exposure and HLA in healthy donors. Study-wide background: From HLA-typed donors, an early data release held about 92 million unique TCRs.

General study results and limits: The study put 150 or so TCR beta chains on its list as cytomegalovirus-associated.

Only a few counts were recorded for this clone. Its antigen remains unidentified. PCR used 60 Vbeta primers and 13 Jbeta primers. Measured with immunoSEQ multiplex PCR; TCRdb has only the in-frame clones, and not every one. The data hold about 160,000 clones, with 77% observed a single time. The CDR3 runs 13 residues. Germline V gives CDR1 SNHLY, CDR2 FYNNEI. The junction had 8 bases not matched to a gene; V was cut back by 7 bases and J by 8 bases. Source material: PBMCs. This sequence originates from a male donor in good health and CMV-seropositive. The chain uses TRBV2 and TRBJ1-1, with TRBD1 matching 9 bases. The CDR3 DNA sequence: TGTGCCAGCACTCCATCGGACAGGGGCGAAGCTTTCTTT. Protein: CASTPSDRGEAFF.